This TCR beta chain was observed in a study of blood T cells in healthy people across ages (dated by TCRdb to 2013 to 2016). General notes on the study: In model experiments, template switching captured about one uniquely barcoded TCR beta cDNA molecule for every two T cells. Age-related changes in TCR beta repertoire diversity were measured in the study by deep sequencing normalized with unique cDNA molecular identifiers. Four age groups were formed from the donors: young (average 16 years), middle-aged (less than 40), aged (about 62) and long-lived (about 80). To avoid experimental bias, donors of different ages were spread randomly across the sequencing lanes. The study analyzed two additional independent replicas of 1 million unique cDNA reads from the same blood draw for two donors, one aged 18 to 30 and one aged 80 or older. Overall study results and their limits: As age increased, observed TCR beta diversity per million T cells dropped in a roughly linear way, and a significant reduction was already evident by age about 40. Estimates of total diversity based on one million sequenced T cells were considered lower bounds and underestimates. Compared with the aged group, the long-lived group had more naive CD4+ T cells, fewer expanded clones and increased TCR diversity, a pattern suggesting age selection. There was a strong correlation between observed TCR beta diversity and the percentage of naive T cells measured by flow cytometry. Bulk unsorted PBMC profiling prevented conclusive comparison of naive and antigen-experienced compartments. Donor CMV infection status was unknown, potentially confounding age-related changes in expanded clonotypes.

Library preparation was by 5' RACE. The data were produced on an Illumina HiSeq 2500. The second PCR ran for about 6 to 12 cycles and used a J-beta primer mix along with a sample-barcoded 5' primer. A unique molecular identifier was introduced onto each TCR beta cDNA molecule by a template-switch 5' adaptor carrying 12 random nucleotides. Each sample yielded at least 3 million CDR3-containing paired-end reads. First-strand cDNA synthesis was performed from all RNA using the Mint cDNA synthesis kit, with priming by a TRBC-specific oligonucleotide. Following uracil-DNA glycosylase treatment, a first 18-cycle PCR with universal primers M1SS and BC2_uni_R was performed on all cDNA. Concerning the study's data processing: For normalization, 1 million high-quality reads, each with a distinct molecular identifier, were randomly selected from each sample. Instead of being binned into consensus sequences, reads with shared molecular identifiers were discarded. MiTCR, run with a Q25 quality threshold and the strictest error-elimination algorithm, handled CDR3 identification, clonotype clustering and error correction. A nonparametric unseen species model using Euler transformation provided a lower-bound estimate of total TCR beta diversity. TCRdb redid the processing of the public reads, applying fastp at Q25 and MiXCR, and retained in-frame beta chains. Rows matching on CDR3 protein sequence are summarized as one entry with the most common DNA and genes. Clone size and V and J calls follow TCRdb, not the original study. This sample lists around 320,000 distinct CDR3 sequences; less than 30% were detected once. The leading ten clones occupy about 30% of the sample.

Systemically healthy Caucasian individuals from Russia, 35 to 40 in total and aged roughly 6 to 95 years, were included as donors. About 9.6 milliliters of peripheral blood were collected from each donor into EDTA-treated Vacutainer tubes. Ficoll-Paque density-gradient centrifugation was used to isolate PBMCs, with at least 6 million per sample. Total RNA was extracted from PBMCs with Trizol reagent, with at least 6 micrograms obtained per sample. For every donor, flow cytometry on a PBMC aliquot measured the percentage of naive CD45RAhigh/CD27high T cells. With respect to this clonotype: It lacks a known antigen. No much larger clone is present one base from it, and per-base qualities are unavailable.

Relative to germline, V is missing 2 bases and J is missing 7 bases, with 7 bases of the junction outside any gene match. Via the germline V gene, CDR1 is MNHEY and CDR2 SVGAGI. The CDR3 covers 14 residues, taking in both the cysteine and the phenylalanine. Only the CDR3 region is kept as DNA, spanning 42 bases read in frame from base 1. The origin of this receptor is an older woman in good health. The rearrangement joined TRBV6-5 to TRBJ2-5, with 7 bases aligning to TRBD2. Sequencing input: blood. CDR3 region: CASSYGWEGRTQYF. The DNA sequence is as follows: TGTGCCAGCAGTTACGGGTGGGAGGGCCGGACCCAGTACTTC.